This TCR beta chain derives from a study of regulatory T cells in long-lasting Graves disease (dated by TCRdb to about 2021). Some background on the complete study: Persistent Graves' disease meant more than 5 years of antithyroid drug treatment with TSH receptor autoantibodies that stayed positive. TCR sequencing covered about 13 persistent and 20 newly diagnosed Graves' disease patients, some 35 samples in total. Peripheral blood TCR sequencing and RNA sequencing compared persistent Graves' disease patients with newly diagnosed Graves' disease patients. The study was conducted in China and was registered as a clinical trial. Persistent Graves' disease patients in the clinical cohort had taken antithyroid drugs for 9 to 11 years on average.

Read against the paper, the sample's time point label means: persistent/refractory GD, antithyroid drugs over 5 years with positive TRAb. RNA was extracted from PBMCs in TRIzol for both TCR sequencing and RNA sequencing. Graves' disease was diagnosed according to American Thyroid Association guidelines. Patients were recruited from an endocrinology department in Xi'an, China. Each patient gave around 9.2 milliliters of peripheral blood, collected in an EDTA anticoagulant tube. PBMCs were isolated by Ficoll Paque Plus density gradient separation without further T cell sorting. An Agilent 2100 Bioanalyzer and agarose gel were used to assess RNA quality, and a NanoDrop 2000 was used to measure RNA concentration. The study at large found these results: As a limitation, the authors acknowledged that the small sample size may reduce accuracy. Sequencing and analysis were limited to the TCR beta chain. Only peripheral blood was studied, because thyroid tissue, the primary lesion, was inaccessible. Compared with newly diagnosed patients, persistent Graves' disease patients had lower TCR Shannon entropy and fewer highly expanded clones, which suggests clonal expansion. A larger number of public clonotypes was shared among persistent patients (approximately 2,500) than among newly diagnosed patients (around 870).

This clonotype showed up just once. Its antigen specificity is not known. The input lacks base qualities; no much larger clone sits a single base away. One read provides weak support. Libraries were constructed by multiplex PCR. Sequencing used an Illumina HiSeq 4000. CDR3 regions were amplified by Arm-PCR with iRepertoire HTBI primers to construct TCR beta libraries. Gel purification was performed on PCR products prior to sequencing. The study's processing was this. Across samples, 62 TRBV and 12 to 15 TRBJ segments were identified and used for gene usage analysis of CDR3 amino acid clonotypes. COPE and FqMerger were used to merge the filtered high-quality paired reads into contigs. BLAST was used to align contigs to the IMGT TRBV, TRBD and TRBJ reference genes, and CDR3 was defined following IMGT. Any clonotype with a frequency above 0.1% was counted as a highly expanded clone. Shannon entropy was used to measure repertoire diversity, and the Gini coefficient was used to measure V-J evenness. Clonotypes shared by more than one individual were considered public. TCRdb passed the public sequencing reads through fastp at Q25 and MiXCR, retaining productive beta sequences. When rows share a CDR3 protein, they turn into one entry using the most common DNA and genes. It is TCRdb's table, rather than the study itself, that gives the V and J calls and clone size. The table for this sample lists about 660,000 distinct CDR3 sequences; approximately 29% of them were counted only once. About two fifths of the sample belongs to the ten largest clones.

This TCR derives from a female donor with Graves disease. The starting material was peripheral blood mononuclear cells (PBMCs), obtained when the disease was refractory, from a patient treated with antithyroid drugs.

CDR3 reads: CASSIPGRGGYQPQHF. The nucleotide sequence is given as TGTGCCAGTAGTATTCCCGGCAGGGGGGGGTATCAGCCCCAGCATTTT. The chain is assembled from TRBV19 and TRBJ1-5; 7 nucleotides in the junction match TRBD1. The CDR3, cysteine through phenylalanine, is 16 amino acids long. Only the CDR3 portion is preserved as DNA: 48 bases, with reading frame beginning at the first base. According to the germline V gene (reference sequence), CDR1 reads LNHDA and CDR2 reads SQIVND. Ends trimmed: V by 3 bases, J by 5 bases; bases unmatched to a gene: 10.